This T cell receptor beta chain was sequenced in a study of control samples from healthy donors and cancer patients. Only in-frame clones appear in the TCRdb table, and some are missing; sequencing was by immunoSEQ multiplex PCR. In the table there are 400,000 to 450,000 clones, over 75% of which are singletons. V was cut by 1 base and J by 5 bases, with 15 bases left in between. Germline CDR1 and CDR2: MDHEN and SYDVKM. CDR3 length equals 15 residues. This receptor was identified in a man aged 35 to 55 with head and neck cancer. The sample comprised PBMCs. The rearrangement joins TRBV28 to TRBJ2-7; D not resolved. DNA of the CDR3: TGTGCCAGCAGTTTATACATTAAAGCTCTTCACGAGCAGTACTTC. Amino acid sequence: CASSLYIKALHEQYF.